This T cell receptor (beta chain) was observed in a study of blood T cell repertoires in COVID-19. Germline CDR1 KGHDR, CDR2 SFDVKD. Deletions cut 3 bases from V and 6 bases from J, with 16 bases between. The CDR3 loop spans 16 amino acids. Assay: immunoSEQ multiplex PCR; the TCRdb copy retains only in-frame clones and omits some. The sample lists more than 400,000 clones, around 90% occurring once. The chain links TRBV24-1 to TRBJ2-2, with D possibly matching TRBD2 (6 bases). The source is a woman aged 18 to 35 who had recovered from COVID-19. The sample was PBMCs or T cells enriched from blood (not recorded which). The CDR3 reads CATSDAGLLFPGELFF. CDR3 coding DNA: TGTGCCACCAGTGATGCGGGACTTCTTTTCCCCGGGGAGCTGTTTTTT.